This is a list of T cell receptor beta chains from one sample in a study of T-cell memory formation after mild COVID-19. TCRdb called the 5' RACE reads again in MiXCR, with one record for every CDR3 protein. The sample contains some 290,000 distinct CDR3 sequences, around 15% of which appear only once. Sequenced sample: PBMCs or a T cell subset sorted from them (not recorded which). The source is a man in his late teens or twenties who had mild COVID-19 (a few samples of this study predate the infection). Cell type and time point are not known. Both conserved end residues are part of each CDR3. The D gene is left open where the match is weak. Size is omitted from some rows. Given values are once, few, many or a class for expanded clones.

size	V	J	D	CDR3	DNA
few	TRBV6-2/TRBV6-3	TRBJ2-3	TRBD2	CASTLRTSGSTDTQYF	TGTGCCAGCACCCTAAGGACTAGCGGTAGCACAGATACGCAGTATTTT
few	TRBV6-5	TRBJ2-5	TRBD1	CASSYSVKQGPETQYF	TGTGCCAGCAGTTACTCAGTCAAACAGGGGCCAGAGACCCAGTACTTC
NA	TRBV24-1	TRBJ2-7	NA	CATSEVDFSYEQYF	TGTGCCACCAGTGAGGTGGATTTCTCCTACGAGCAGTACTTC
NA	TRBV4-1	TRBJ2-1	TRBD1	CASSQHLQGADEQFF	TGCGCCAGCAGCCAACATCTACAGGGGGCCGATGAGCAGTTCTTC
NA	TRBV6-6	TRBJ2-7	NA	CASRDPLVRRKQYF	TGTGCCAGCAGGGACCCACTAGTGCGGAGAAAGCAGTACTTC
few	TRBV7-3	TRBJ2-5	NA	CASSAGGRETQYF	TGTGCCAGCAGCGCCGGGGGGCGAGAGACCCAGTACTTC
few	TRBV7-2	TRBJ2-7	TRBD1	CASSLDRGDYEQYF	TGTGCCAGCAGCTTGGACAGGGGTGATTACGAGCAGTACTTC
NA	TRBV2	TRBJ2-1	TRBD1	CASSDPWTGKGWDYNEQFF	TGTGCCAGCAGTGATCCATGGACAGGGAAGGGATGGGACTACAATGAGCAGTTCTTC
few	TRBV6-6	TRBJ2-5	TRBD1	CASSYDRDRGWETQYF	TGTGCCAGCAGTTACGATCGGGACAGGGGGTGGGAGACCCAGTACTTC
few	TRBV2	TRBJ2-5	NA	CASSTGPETQYF	TGTGCCAGCAGTACAGGGCCGGAGACCCAGTACTTC
NA	TRBV4-2	TRBJ2-2	TRBD2	CASSRKLAGATGELFF	TGTGCCAGCAGCCGTAAACTAGCGGGGGCCACCGGGGAGCTGTTTTTT
NA	TRBV29-1	TRBJ2-3	TRBD1	CSGNDRASTQYF	TGCAGCGGAAATGACAGGGCCAGCACGCAGTATTTT
NA	TRBV4-2	TRBJ2-3	NA	CASSQEPDTQYF	TGTGCCAGCAGCCAAGAACCAGATACGCAGTATTTT
few	TRBV29-1	TRBJ2-5	TRBD1	CSVRPFPAAGQGETQYF	TGCAGCGTCCGTCCCTTCCCCGCGGCTGGACAGGGGGAGACCCAGTACTTC
many	TRBV5-1	TRBJ2-6	TRBD1	CASRSSGTGPSGANVLTF	TGCGCCAGCAGATCTTCCGGGACAGGGCCTTCTGGGGCCAACGTCCTGACTTTC
few	TRBV24-1	TRBJ1-4	TRBD1	CATQGAGGDEKLFF	TGTGCCACCCAGGGGGCAGGGGGCGATGAAAAACTGTTTTTT
NA	TRBV20-1	TRBJ2-1	NA	CSAGGGSLYNEQFF	TGCAGTGCGGGAGGGGGGTCCTTATACAATGAGCAGTTCTTC
NA	TRBV7-2	TRBJ2-3	NA	CASSLGHSSTDTQYF	TGTGCCAGCAGCTTGGGGCATTCTAGCACAGATACGCAGTATTTT
NA	TRBV4-1	TRBJ2-7	NA	CASSQVRGRNHEQYF	TGCGCCAGCAGCCAAGTGCGGGGGCGTAATCACGAGCAGTACTTC
NA	TRBV6-5	TRBJ1-1	NA	CASSSETGLEAFF	TGTGCCAGCAGTTCAGAGACAGGCCTTGAAGCTTTCTTT
few	TRBV9	TRBJ2-2	NA	CASRSNTGELFF	TGTGCCAGCCGAAGCAATACGGGGGAGCTGTTTTTT
NA	TRBV6-2/TRBV6-3	TRBJ1-5	NA	CASSSPGHNQPQHF	TGTGCCAGCAGCTCACCGGGCCACAATCAGCCCCAGCATTTT
NA	TRBV7-9	TRBJ2-1	NA	CASSPVMEGLNEQFF	TGTGCCAGCAGCCCGGTCATGGAAGGTCTCAATGAGCAGTTCTTC
few	TRBV9	TRBJ2-1	TRBD2	CASSVSGTSGGVEQFF	TGTGCCAGCAGCGTCTCCGGGACTAGCGGGGGGGTTGAGCAGTTCTTC
few	TRBV6-1	TRBJ2-5	NA	CASSELGGTQYF	TGTGCCAGCAGTGAACTAGGTGGGACCCAGTACTTC
few	TRBV11-2	TRBJ2-2	NA	CASSRDNGELFF	TGTGCCAGCAGCCGCGACAACGGGGAGCTGTTTTTT
NA	TRBV7-9	TRBJ2-3	TRBD1	CASSERRGQSTDTQYF	TGTGCCAGCAGCGAACGCAGGGGGCAAAGCACAGATACGCAGTATTTT
NA	TRBV12-3/TRBV12-4	TRBJ2-1	TRBD2	CASSAPSGGYNEQFF	TGTGCCAGCAGTGCCCCTAGCGGGGGCTACAATGAGCAGTTCTTC
NA	TRBV29-1	TRBJ1-1	NA	CSVFRDINTEAFF	TGCAGCGTTTTTCGCGACATTAACACTGAAGCTTTCTTT
NA	TRBV6-6	TRBJ2-3	NA	CASSHRTDTQYF	TGTGCCAGCAGTCACCGCACAGATACGCAGTATTTT
few	TRBV6-2/TRBV6-3	TRBJ1-2	NA	CASTLDRKGYTF	TGTGCCAGCACCCTTGACCGGAAAGGCTACACCTTC
NA	TRBV4-3	TRBJ2-1	NA	CASSQVFAAGDEQFF	TGCGCCAGCAGCCAAGTGTTCGCCGCGGGTGATGAGCAGTTCTTC
few	TRBV18	TRBJ2-7	TRBD2	CASSRLAGGSVHEQYF	TGTGCCAGCTCAAGACTAGCGGGGGGTTCGGTCCACGAGCAGTACTTC
NA	TRBV29-1	TRBJ1-1	NA	CSVTPGGTEAFF	TGCAGCGTGACCCCTGGGGGCACTGAAGCTTTCTTT
many	TRBV29-1	TRBJ2-2	TRBD1	CSVSTGGAGELFF	TGCAGCGTTTCTACAGGGGGAGCCGGGGAGCTGTTTTTT
many	TRBV7-2	TRBJ2-1	TRBD2	CASSLLGGGDEQFF	TGTGCCAGCAGCTTATTGGGCGGGGGGGATGAGCAGTTCTTC
few	TRBV4-3	TRBJ1-4	NA	CASSQDGQLNYQGLFF	TGCGCCAGCAGCCAAGATGGACAGTTGAACTACCAGGGGCTGTTTTTT
few	TRBV5-5	TRBJ1-1	NA	CASSLIQGNTEAFF	TGTGCCAGCAGCTTGATCCAGGGAAACACTGAAGCTTTCTTT
NA	TRBV4-1	TRBJ2-3	TRBD2	CASRGGDTQYF	TGCGCCAGCCGGGGGGGGGATACGCAGTATTTT
NA	TRBV29-1	TRBJ2-5	NA	CSVDLSTRKETQYF	TGCAGCGTTGACCTATCGACTCGAAAGGAGACCCAGTACTTC
many	TRBV2	TRBJ2-3	TRBD2	CASSFGGGTDTQYF	TGTGCCAGCAGCTTCGGGGGGGGCACAGATACGCAGTATTTT
NA	TRBV5-1	TRBJ2-1	TRBD2	CASSLGLAGAYNEQFF	TGCGCCAGCAGCTTGGGACTAGCGGGGGCCTACAATGAGCAGTTCTTC
NA	TRBV20-1	TRBJ2-7	NA	CSARGWTPSEQYF	TGCAGTGCTAGGGGATGGACGCCGTCTGAGCAGTACTTC
NA	TRBV4-1	TRBJ2-5	TRBD2	CASSQGGTSGGYQETQYF	TGCGCCAGCAGCCAAGGAGGGACTAGCGGGGGGTACCAAGAGACCCAGTACTTC
many	TRBV2	TRBJ2-1	NA	CASSGRSRLNHNEQFF	TGTGCCAGCAGTGGTCGCAGCCGTCTAAATCACAATGAGCAGTTCTTC
NA	TRBV24-1	TRBJ2-3	TRBD1	CATSEGQGMDTQYF	TGTGCCACCAGTGAGGGACAGGGGATGGATACGCAGTATTTT
few	TRBV12-3/TRBV12-4	TRBJ1-1	NA	CASSFTGPNTEAFF	TGTGCCAGCTCTTTCACGGGCCCGAACACTGAAGCTTTCTTT
few	TRBV5-1	TRBJ2-5	TRBD2	CASSLAGSGGAGETQYF	TGCGCCAGCAGCTTGGCCGGTAGCGGGGGGGCCGGGGAGACCCAGTACTTC
few	TRBV2	TRBJ2-7	NA	CASRGSGVKQYF	TGTGCCAGCAGAGGGTCCGGGGTGAAGCAGTACTTC
few	TRBV20-1	TRBJ2-5	TRBD2	CSARRLAGDQETQYF	TGCAGTGCGCGAAGACTAGCGGGGGACCAAGAGACCCAGTACTTC
NA	TRBV12-3/TRBV12-4	TRBJ2-2	NA	CASSLRGVGTGELFF	TGTGCCAGCAGTTTAAGGGGGGTTGGCACCGGGGAGCTGTTTTTT
NA	TRBV19	TRBJ2-5	NA	CASILADRPQETQYF	TGTGCCAGTATCTTGGCAGACCGGCCCCAAGAGACCCAGTACTTC